Included here is one T cell receptor (beta chain) sequence, with context. In the same sample, other DNA sequences code for this CDR3. V was trimmed by 5 bases and J by 2 bases, leaving 3 bases between them. This CDR3 has 11 amino acids. In germline, CDR1 is SGDLS, CDR2 YYNGEE. The entry originates in a study of blood T cell repertoires in COVID-19. Per the authors' pipeline: Reference gene primer amplification in the assay estimated nucleated cell counts. Generated by immunoSEQ multiplex PCR, the TCRdb table keeps only in-frame clones and is missing some. That table supplies the V and J calls and clone size; D and trimming were determined from the DNA. Counted here are hundreds of thousands of clones, around four fifths occurring once; the ten biggest clones make up less than 4.5%.

Sequenced input: peripheral blood. The TCR sequence derives from a woman in her fifties or sixties with active or convalescent COVID-19. This chain links TRBV9 with TRBJ2-3; D is uncertain. In DNA, the CDR3 is TGTGCCAGCAGTTACACAGATACGCAGTATTTT. Its translation: CASSYTDTQYF.